Listed here is a single T cell receptor beta chain. This receptor's antigen is unknown. No per-base quality is available; no much larger clone lies one base away. The data belong to a study of human T cells and chemical hapten exposure (dated by TCRdb to the early 2020s). Background on the whole study: For sensitization, 2% DPC in acetone was applied to an approximately 2 cm by approximately 2 cm area of upper inner arm skin. Most of the patients in the cohort were female, and the cohort covered alopecia areata with under or over 50% scalp involvement, alopecia totalis and alopecia universalis. Libraries were pooled for sequencing, and per-sample TCR yields varied mainly because of small differences in library volumes within the pool. Twenty-nine alopecia patients provided blood for TCR sequencing at one to four time points (pre-sensitization, 2, 6 and 24 weeks). In alopecia patients, the study followed how the peripheral blood TCR repertoire changed in vivo over primary and secondary sensitization to diphenylcyclopropenone (DPC), a hapten. Patients additionally received weekly therapeutic DPC doses to the scalp throughout the roughly 25-week study period. Blood samples were taken from patients before sensitization (week 0) and at 2, 6 and about 24 weeks after DPC sensitization. Patch tests used Finn chambers with 0.01% DPC on the upper back, scored after 6 days by International Contact Dermatitis Research Group standards. The research as a whole found: The number of PT1 expanded TCRs positively correlated with patch test score, significant at thresholds 8, 16 and 32 but not 4. Repeated subsampling changed both the strength of the expansion versus patch-test correlation and the threshold at which that correlation became significant. Because all patients had alopecia, a presumed autoimmune disease, the immune response of the patients might differ from that of healthy individuals. Significantly more large CDR3 similarity clusters were formed by expanded TCRs than by pre-sensitization or healthy control sets, consistent with antigen-driven responses. DPC sensitization did not change the number of TCRs with a frequency above 1 in 1000, and there was no evidence of changes in global repertoire structure.

Sample time point, as interpreted from the label and publication: patch test 2, 6 weeks after DPC sensitization. The treatment or condition label here, explained by the study, means: therapeutic diphenylcyclopropenone sensitization with weekly scalp DPC. At every patch-test visit, the blood draw took place before the patch test was put on. To be eligible, patients had to be aged 18 to 70, diagnosed with alopecia and judged suitable for DPC therapy, while pregnant patients were excluded. Total RNA was extracted from unfractionated whole blood that had been collected in Tempus Blood RNA tubes. The receptor library was made with RACE. Sequenced using a NextSeq 500. During library preparation, unique molecular identifiers were attached to individual cDNA molecules so that TCRs could be counted quantitatively and reproducibly. Each blood RNA sample was used to sequence both TCR alpha and TCR beta chains. As for how the authors treated the data: A median of around 96,000 TCRs per sample was observed, with a range of roughly 23,224 to 750,000. V, J and CDR3 annotation of the TCR reads was performed with the Decombinator software suite. For the PS versus PT1 abundance plots, all samples were subsampled to the same number of TCRs (28,000). TCRs were defined as expanded if absent before sensitization and observed at least eight times at the 2-week time point. TCRdb applied fastp at Q25 and MiXCR to the public reads, then kept only in-frame beta chains. Every distinct CDR3 protein forms one entry, paired with its most common genes and DNA. V and J calls and clone size were set by TCRdb, not the authors. This sample comprises a few hundred thousand distinct CDR3 sequences, over 6% of them detected only once. The ten biggest clones cover more than 5.5% of the sample.

Measured from the cysteine to the phenylalanine, the CDR3 is 15 residues long. The DNA shown is the 45-base CDR3, in frame from base 1. The germline V gene supplies CDR1 MGHRA and CDR2 YSYEKL. V trim: 6 bases; J trim: 4 bases; unmatched bases: 8. Specimen: whole blood, collected in connection with sensitization to the hapten diphenylcyclopropenone (DPC). This clonotype was sampled from a woman in her late teens or twenties with alopecia areata. Some clones in this sample may be carry-over from other donors' samples. The chain is encoded by TRBV4-1 joined to TRBJ2-1; 8 central nucleotides agree with TRBD2. The CDR3 region has the sequence CASRKAGGHYNEQFF. The DNA reads as follows: TGCGCCAGCAGAAAGGCGGGGGGCCATTACAATGAGCAGTTCTTC.